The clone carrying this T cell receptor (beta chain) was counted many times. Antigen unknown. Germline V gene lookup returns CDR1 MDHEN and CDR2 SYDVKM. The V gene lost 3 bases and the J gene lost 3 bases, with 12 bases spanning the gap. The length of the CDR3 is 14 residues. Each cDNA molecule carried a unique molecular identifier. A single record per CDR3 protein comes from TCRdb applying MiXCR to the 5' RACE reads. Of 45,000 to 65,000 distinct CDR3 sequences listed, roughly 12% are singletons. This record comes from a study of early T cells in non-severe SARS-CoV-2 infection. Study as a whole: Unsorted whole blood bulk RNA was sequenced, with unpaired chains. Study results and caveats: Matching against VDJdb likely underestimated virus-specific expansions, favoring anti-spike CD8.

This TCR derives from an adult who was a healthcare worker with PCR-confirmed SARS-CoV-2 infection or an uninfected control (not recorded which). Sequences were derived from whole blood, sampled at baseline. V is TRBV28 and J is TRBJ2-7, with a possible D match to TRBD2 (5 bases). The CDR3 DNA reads TGTGCCAGCAGTTTTGGTCTAGCCAACTACGAGCAGTACTTC. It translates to CASSFGLANYEQYF.